Sequencing of this T cell receptor (beta chain) was carried out in a study of blood T cells in healthy people across ages. On the study more broadly: About one barcoded beta molecule was captured per two T cells (by template switching). Broader study findings: Age showed a roughly linear inverse relationship with TCR beta diversity per million T cells.

CDR3 size: 15 residues. V lost 3 bases to trimming and J lost 5 bases; unmatched junction nucleotides: 7. This clonotype was found a few times. Its cognate antigen is unknown. Combining a sample-barcoded 5' primer with a J-beta primer mix, a second PCR ran for about 6 to 12 cycles. TCRdb reprocessed the 5' RACE reads with MiXCR, giving one entry per CDR3 protein. The profile covers 780,000 or so distinct CDR3 sequences, with around 50% appearing a single time and 25% to 30% taken by the ten largest. The sequenced material came from blood. This receptor was obtained from a man in his forties or fifties in good health. This sequence joins TRBV12-3 or TRBV12-4 and TRBJ2-5; 9 bases line up with TRBD2. This chain's CDR3 is CASSLGLAAGETQYF. As DNA, the CDR3 is TGTGCCAGCAGTTTGGGACTAGCAGCCGGTGAGACCCAGTACTTC.